This T cell receptor (beta chain) stems from a study of T-cell reconstitution after alpha-beta-depleted transplantation in children. Study-wide findings and caveats: Surviving recipient T cells and intrathymic progenitors accounted for some patients' high TCRbeta diversity at day 60. Alpha-beta T cells present about two months after transplant were reported to originate from several hundred expanded graft clones. T cells produced anew were the main source of T-cell counts and diversity one year after transplant.

Unique molecular identifiers featured in how the TCRbeta library was prepared. TCRdb reprocessed the PCR reads with MiXCR, giving one entry per CDR3 protein. Found here are 700,000 to 950,000 distinct CDR3 sequences, 15% to 20% of them singletons; the top ten hold around 5.3%. This clonotype was detected only a few times. Its matching antigen is unknown. Specimen: PBMCs, mostly from graft donor cells, collected 360 days after TCRalphabeta/CD19-depleted stem cell transplant. The TCR comes from a male patient between 10 and 17 years old who had a stem cell transplant for acute lymphoblastic leukemia, so the T cells may come from the graft donor.

CDR3 nucleotide sequence: TGTGCCAGTTCAGAATACGCGAACACCGGGGAGCTGTTTTTT. Protein product: CASSEYANTGELFF. The V call is TRBV2, the J call TRBJ2-2; D uncertain. The V gene lost 9 bases and the J gene lost 0 bases, with 11 bases spanning the gap. From germline, CDR1 is SNHLY and CDR2 FYNNEI. The CDR3 covers 14 residues.